This T cell receptor beta chain was captured in a study of blood T cell repertoires in COVID-19. Turning to the study itself: PBMCs, B-cell-depleted T cells, or T cells provided the cDNA or gDNA that made up the material.

This CDR3 has 14 residues. V was pared by 3 bases and J by 0 bases, with 6 bases between. Germline V gives CDR1 KGHSH, CDR2 LQKENI. In terms of age and location, participants ranged from about 18 to 95 years and lived in about 25 US areas. Cohorts were based on clinical histories the participants reported. Using immunoSEQ multiplex PCR, the repertoire was profiled, and TCRdb retains in-frame clones only, with some absent. The table includes approximately 440,000 clones, about 90% detected once. The chain couples TRBV18 to TRBJ1-3; no clear D gene. The receptor comes from a man between 18 and 29 years old who had recovered from COVID-19. The specimen sequenced was PBMCs or T cells enriched from blood (not recorded which). The CDR3 spells CASSPGLSGNTIYF. In DNA, the CDR3 is TGTGCCAGCTCACCGGGCCTCTCTGGAAACACCATATATTTT. The variable domain in full, with the rest retrieved from reference TRBV18 and TRBJ1-3, is NAGVMQNPRHLVRRRGQEARLRCSPMKGHSHVYWYRQLPEEGLKFMVYLQKENIIDESGMPKERFSAEFPKEGPSILRIQQVVRGDSAAYFCASSPGLSGNTIYFGEGSWLTVV.